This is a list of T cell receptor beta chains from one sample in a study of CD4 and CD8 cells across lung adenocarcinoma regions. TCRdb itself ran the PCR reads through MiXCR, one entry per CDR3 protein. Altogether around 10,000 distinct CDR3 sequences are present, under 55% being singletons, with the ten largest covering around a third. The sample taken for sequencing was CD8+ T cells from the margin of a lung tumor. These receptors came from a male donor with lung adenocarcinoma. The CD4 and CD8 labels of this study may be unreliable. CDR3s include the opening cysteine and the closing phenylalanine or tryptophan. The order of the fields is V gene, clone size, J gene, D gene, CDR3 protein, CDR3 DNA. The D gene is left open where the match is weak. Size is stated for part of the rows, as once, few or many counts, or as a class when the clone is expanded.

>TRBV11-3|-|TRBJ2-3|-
CASLSRNTGTQYF
TGTGCCAGCCTGTCCAGGAACACCGGTACGCAGTATTTT
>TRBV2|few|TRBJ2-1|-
CASSDVRLGTIYNEQFF
TGTGCCAGCAGTGATGTAAGGTTGGGGACCATCTACAATGAGCAGTTCTTC
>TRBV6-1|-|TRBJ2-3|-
CASRVAVACKDAQYF
TGTGCCAGCAGGGTGGCAGTGGCGTGCAAAGATGCGCAGTATTTC
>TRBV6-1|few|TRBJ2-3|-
CASSEDFSTDTQYF
TGTGCCAGCAGTGAGGACTTTAGCACAGATACGCAGTATTTT
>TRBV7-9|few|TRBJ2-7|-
CASSLAGGNEQYF
TGTGCCAGCAGCTTAGCGGGAGGCAACGAGCAGTACTTC
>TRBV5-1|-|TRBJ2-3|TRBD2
CASSPSSGGISTDTQYF
TGCGCCAGCAGCCCTTCTAGCGGGGGGATCAGCACAGATACGCAGTATTTT
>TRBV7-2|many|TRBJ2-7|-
CASSFGDNYEQYF
TGTGCCAGCAGCTTTGGGGATAATTACGAGCAGTACTTC
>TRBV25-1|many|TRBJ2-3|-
CASSEAFGTDTQYF
TGTGCCAGCAGTGAAGCGTTTGGGACAGATACGCAGTATTTT
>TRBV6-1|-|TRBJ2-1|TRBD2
CASNIQASGTDEQFF
TGTGCCAGCAACATACAGGCTAGCGGGACCGATGAGCAGTTCTTC
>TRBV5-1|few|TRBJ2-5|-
CASSSTGTWPKETQYF
TGCGCCAGCAGCTCAACCGGGACTTGGCCCAAAGAGACCCAGTACTTC
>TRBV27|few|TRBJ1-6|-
CASKVRATLNSPLHF
TGTGCCAGCAAGGTTCGGGCAACTCTTAATTCACCCCTCCACTTT
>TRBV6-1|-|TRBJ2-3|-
CASSELPSTDTQYF
TGTGCCAGCAGTGAACTCCCCAGCACAGATACGCAGTATTTT
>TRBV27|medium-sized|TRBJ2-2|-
CASSSGQELFF
TGTGCCAGCAGTTCAGGGCAGGAGCTGTTTTTT
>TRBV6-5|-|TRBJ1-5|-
CASSYWQPHHF
TGTGCCAGCAGTTACTGGCAGCCCCACCACTTT
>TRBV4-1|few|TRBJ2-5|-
CASSQGGGIVETQYF
TGCGCCAGCAGCCAAGGTGGGGGGATTGTAGAGACCCAGTACTTC
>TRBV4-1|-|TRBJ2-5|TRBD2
CASSQDRGGARETQYF
TGCGCCAGCAGCCAAGATCGGGGGGGGGCGCGAGAGACCCAGTACTTC
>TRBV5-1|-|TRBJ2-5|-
CASSLQGRYQETQYF
TGCGCCAGCAGCTTGCAGGGAAGGTACCAAGAGACCCAGTACTTC
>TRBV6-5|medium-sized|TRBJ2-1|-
CASSYSGSTGPNEQFF
TGTGCCAGCAGTTACTCGGGTAGCACAGGGCCAAATGAGCAGTTCTTC
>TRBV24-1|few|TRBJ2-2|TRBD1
CATSDSDRENTGELFF
TGTGCCACCAGTGATTCGGACAGGGAGAACACCGGGGAGCTGTTTTTT
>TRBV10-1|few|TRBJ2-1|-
CASEGIGPYNEQFF
TGCGCCAGTGAAGGTATTGGCCCCTACAATGAGCAGTTCTTC
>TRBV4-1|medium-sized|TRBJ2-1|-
CASSQDQESSSYNEQFF
TGCGCCAGCAGCCAAGATCAGGAGTCGAGCTCCTACAATGAGCAGTTCTTC
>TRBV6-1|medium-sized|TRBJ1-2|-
CASTLGGTGYTF
TGTGCCAGCACCCTAGGGGGAACTGGCTACACCTTC
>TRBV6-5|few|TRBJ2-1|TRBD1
CASILQGRHEQFF
TGTGCCAGCATTTTACAGGGGCGGCATGAGCAGTTCTTC
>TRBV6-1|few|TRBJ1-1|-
CASSANTEAFF
TGTGCCAGCAGCGCTAACACTGAAGCTTTCTTT
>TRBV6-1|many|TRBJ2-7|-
CASSRASIGYEQYF
TGTGCCAGCAGCCGCGCGAGTATAGGGTACGAGCAGTACTTC
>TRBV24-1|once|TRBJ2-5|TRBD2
CATGVGGGDQETQYF
TGTGCCACGGGTGTTGGGGGGGGGGACCAAGAGACCCAGTACTTC
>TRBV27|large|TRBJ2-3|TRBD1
CASSFRQGVNTQYF
TGTGCCAGCAGTTTCCGACAGGGAGTTAATACGCAGTATTTT
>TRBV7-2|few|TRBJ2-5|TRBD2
CASSRTSGQETQYF
TGTGCCAGCAGCCGTACTAGCGGACAAGAGACCCAGTACTTC
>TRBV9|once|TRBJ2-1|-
CASSVFGDAYNEQFF
TGTGCCAGCAGCGTGTTCGGGGACGCCTACAATGAGCAGTTCTTC
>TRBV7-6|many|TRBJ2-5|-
CASSFGRQETQYF
TGTGCCAGCAGCTTCGGCAGACAAGAGACCCAGTACTTC
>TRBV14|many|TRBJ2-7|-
CASSHWQGYEQYF
TGTGCCAGCAGCCATTGGCAGGGGTACGAGCAGTACTTC
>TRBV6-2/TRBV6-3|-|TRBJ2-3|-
CASSLQAVSTDTQFF
TGTGCCAGCAGTCTCCAGGCTGTGAGCACAGATACGCAGTTTTTT
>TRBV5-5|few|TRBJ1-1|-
CASTTGAEAFF
TGTGCCAGCACAACGGGTGCTGAAGCTTTCTTT
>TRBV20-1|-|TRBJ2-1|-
CSASIGVRNNEQFF
TGCAGTGCTAGCATCGGAGTTCGGAACAATGAGCAGTTCTTC
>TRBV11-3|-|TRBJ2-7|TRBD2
CASSYSSGGGGANEQYF
TGTGCCAGCAGCTACAGTAGCGGAGGCGGGGGGGCGAACGAGCAGTACTTC
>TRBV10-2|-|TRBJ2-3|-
CASSRLVGTGEQYF
TGCGCCAGCAGTCGGCTTGTGGGCACCGGGGAGCAGTATTTT
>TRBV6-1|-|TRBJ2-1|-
CARSIEAGGKDTQFF
TGTGCCAGGAGCATAGAGGCTGGCGGGAAAGATACGCAGTTCTTC
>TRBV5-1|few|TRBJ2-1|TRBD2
CASSTQVGGDNEQFF
TGCGCCAGCAGCACGCAGGTGGGGGGGGACAATGAGCAGTTCTTC
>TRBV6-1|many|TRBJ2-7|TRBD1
CASSETGGMEQYF
TGTGCCAGCAGCGAGACAGGGGGGATGGAGCAGTACTTC
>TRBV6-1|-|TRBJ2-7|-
CASSRPLDEQYF
TGTGCCAGCAGCCGGCCCCTGGACGAGCAGTACTTC
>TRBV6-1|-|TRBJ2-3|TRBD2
CASSGLAGGQPPDTQYF
TGTGCCAGCAGTGGACTAGCGGGAGGGCAACCACCCGATACGCAGTATTTT
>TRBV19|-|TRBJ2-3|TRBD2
CASSKLAGLPPDTQYF
TGTGCCAGTAGTAAATTAGCGGGGTTACCGCCAGATACGCAGTATTTT
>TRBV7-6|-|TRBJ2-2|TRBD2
CASSLVAGVTTGALYF
TGTGCCAGCAGCTTAGTAGCGGGGGTTACCACCGGGGCGCTGTATTTT
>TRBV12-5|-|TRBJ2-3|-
CASGLGEAATQYF
TGTGCTAGTGGTTTGGGGGAGGCAGCTACGCAGTATTTT
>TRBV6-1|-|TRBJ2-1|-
CASKKSRTGWDEQFF
TGTGCCAGCAAAAAGTCCCGGACCGGGTGGGATGAGCAGTTCTTC
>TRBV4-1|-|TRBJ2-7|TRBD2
CASSQVGASGSSYEQYF
TGCGCCAGCAGCCAAGTAGGAGCTAGCGGAAGCTCCTACGAGCAGTACTTC
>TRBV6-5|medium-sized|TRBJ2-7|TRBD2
CASSSLGAGGRQYF
TGTGCCAGCAGTTCCCTAGGAGCGGGAGGTAGGCAGTACTTC
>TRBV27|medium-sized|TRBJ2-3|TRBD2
CASSLQRLAGGGADTQYF
TGTGCCAGCAGTCTCCAGAGACTAGCGGGGGGGGGGGCAGATACGCAGTATTTT
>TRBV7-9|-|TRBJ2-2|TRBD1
CASSLGGTGDTGELFF
TGTGCCAGCAGCTTAGGAGGGACAGGGGACACCGGGGAGCTGTTTTTT
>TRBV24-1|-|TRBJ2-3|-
CATGDGEGAQDTQYF
TGTGCCACGGGTGATGGGGAGGGGGCACAAGATACGCAGTATTTT
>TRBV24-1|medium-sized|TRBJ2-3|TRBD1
CATSRDRDSTDTQYF
TGTGCCACCAGCCGGGACAGGGACAGCACAGATACGCAGTATTTT
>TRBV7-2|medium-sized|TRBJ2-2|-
CASTYLRSTGELFF
TGTGCCAGCACCTACTTGAGGTCCACCGGGGAGCTGTTTTTT
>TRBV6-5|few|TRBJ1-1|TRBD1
CASSYDRAENTEAFF
TGTGCCAGCAGTTACGACAGGGCCGAGAACACTGAAGCTTTCTTT
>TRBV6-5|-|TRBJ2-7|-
CASGHRSGRSNAQYF
TGTGCCAGCGGTCACCGGAGCGGGCGCAGCAATGCGCAGTACTTC
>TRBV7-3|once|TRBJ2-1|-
CASSLEVYNEQFF
TGTGCCAGCAGCTTAGAAGTCTACAATGAGCAGTTCTTC
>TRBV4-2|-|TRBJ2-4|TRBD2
CASSRMLGGSTKDMQYF
TGTGCCAGCAGCCGCATGTTGGGGGGGAGTACCAAAGATATGCAGTACTTT
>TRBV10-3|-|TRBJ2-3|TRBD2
CAISDTSGRVTDTRYF
TGTGCCATCAGTGATACTAGCGGGAGAGTCACAGATACGCGGTATTTT
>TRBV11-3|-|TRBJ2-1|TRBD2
CASSPKGGAGDNEQFF
TGTGCCAGCAGCCCCAAGGGGGGAGCGGGAGATAATGAGCAGTTCTTC